One and the same sample provided the 5 T cell receptor beta chains below, sequenced in a study of T cells expressing NK-cell markers. TCRdb reprocessed the 5' RACE reads, keeping one entry per CDR3 protein, no DNA. The sample holds roughly 160,000 distinct CDR3 sequences. Sample: blood T cells: a sorted CD56 or NKG2C T cell subset, CD4+ or CD8+ T cells, or bulk PBMC T cells (not recorded which). All receptors derive from a man aged 18-70 years in good health.

The genes are TRBV2 and TRBJ2-3; the D call of TRBD2 rests on TCRdb alone, since no DNA is present to check it. Germline V gene lookup returns CDR1 SNHLY and CDR2 FYNNEI. This CDR3 region has 15 residues. CDR3 region: CASSPTSGSTDTQYF.

The rearrangement links TRBV7-3 to TRBJ2-7; the TCRdb call, TRBD1, lacks DNA for checking. The CDR3 contains 15 residues. Per germline, CDR1 SGHTA and CDR2 FQGTGA. This chain's CDR3 is CASSLTGGQGHEQYF.

The chain combines TRBV11-2 with TRBJ2-1; the D gene TCRdb calls, TRBD1, cannot be checked with no DNA. CDR1 is SGHAT, CDR2 FQNNGV, per germline. The CDR3 runs 15 residues. The CDR3 loop is CASSSPERGYNEQFF. The full variable domain, rest sourced from reference TRBV11-2 and TRBJ2-1, is EAGVAQSPRYKIIEKRQSVAFWCNPISGHATLYWYQQILGQGPKLLIQFQNNGVVDDSQLPKDRFSAERLKGVDSTLKIQPAKLEDSAVYLCASSSPERGYNEQFFGPGTRLTVL.

The V call is TRBV18, the J call TRBJ2-1; with no DNA, the TCRdb D assignment of TRBD1 cannot be verified. Per germline, CDR1 KGHSH and CDR2 LQKENI. This CDR3 has 12 residues. CDR3 amino acids: CASSPGGSEQFF.

The J gene is TRBJ2-7, the V gene TRBV7-6; the TCRdb call, TRBD1, lacks DNA for checking. Per the germline V gene, CDR1 is SGHVS and CDR2 is FNYEAQ. The CDR3 loop spans 15 amino acids. The CDR3 is CASSLFRDPTYEQYF.